This T cell receptor (beta chain) emerged from a study of cytomegalovirus exposure and HLA in healthy donors. The PCR was carried out with 60 Vbeta primers and 13 Jbeta primers. TCRdb keeps only in-frame clones here, not all; method: immunoSEQ multiplex PCR. The table has some 160,000 clones, 70% to 80% seen once. Study-wide results and caveats: In a later analysis, most CMV-associated TCR beta chains appeared HLA-restricted. Presence/absence analyses supposed approximately even sequencing depth among donors.

Germline V gene sequence: CDR1 MNHNS, CDR2 SASEGT. V dropped 6 bases and J dropped 2; count of bases not matched to a gene: 6. The CDR3 spans 15 residues. This clone is a singleton in its sample. Its specificity is unknown. The sequence came from a man aged 45 to 65 in good health and CMV-seropositive. The V call is TRBV6-1, the J call TRBJ2-2, with 7 bases that match TRBD1. Sequencing used PBMCs. The CDR3 region is CASSPGTVNTGELFF. The CDR3 DNA sequence: TGTGCCAGCAGCCCCGGGACAGTTAACACCGGGGAGCTGTTTTTT.